Sequencing of this T cell receptor (beta chain) was carried out in a study of CD8 T cells in ankylosing spondylitis. Findings and caveats of the study: Matched ankylosing spondylitis synovial fluid reportedly contained a significantly enriched population of disease-linked clones.

The germline V and J ends were trimmed by 5 bases and 4 bases, with 23 bases remaining between them. Per the germline V gene, CDR1 is SEHNR and CDR2 is FQNEAQ (reference sequence). CDR3 length equals 17 residues. TCRdb recomputed calls from the 5' RACE reads with MiXCR, one row per CDR3 protein. The sample lists 150,000 to 200,000 distinct CDR3 sequences; roughly 10% were seen once. This clonotype was recorded a few times. Antigen: not known. The receptor was isolated from a female donor with ankylosing spondylitis or in good health (not recorded which). Sequences were obtained from blood, either unsorted or a sorted T cell fraction (not recorded which). The chain uses TRBV7-9 and TRBJ1-1; D is undetermined. The CDR3 DNA sequence: TGTGCCAGCAGCCCATACTCGGACGCCGCCAAGGGCACTGAAGCTTTCTTT. This translates into CASSPYSDAAKGTEAFF.